This is a list of T cell receptor beta chains from one sample in a study of molecular identifiers for immune sequencing clone quantification. TCRdb itself ran the PCR reads through MiXCR, one entry per CDR3 protein. The sample yields some 320,000 distinct CDR3 sequences, 24% seen once. The sample comprised naive CD8+ T cells from blood, with Jurkat cell RNA spiked in. These receptors came from a human donor in good health. Some libraries in this study had Jurkat cell RNA spiked in. Both conserved end residues are part of each CDR3. Fields, in order: D gene, J gene, clone size, V gene, CDR3 DNA, CDR3 protein. A D gene is named only where the DNA matches it firmly. Clone size is shown for a subset of rows, as once, few, many or a class of expanded clone.

>TRBD2|TRBJ2-3|few|TRBV29-1
TGCAGCGCGTGGACTAGCGGGGGAATAGGAGATACGCAGTATTTT
CSAWTSGGIGDTQYF
>-|TRBJ2-7|-|TRBV10-3
TGTGCCATCAGCGGCCCTCAGGGGATCACCTACGAGCAGTACTTC
CAISGPQGITYEQYF
>-|TRBJ2-5|many|TRBV5-1
TGCGCCAGCAGCTTACTCGCGGGGCAACAAGAGACCCAGTACTTC
CASSLLAGQQETQYF
>-|TRBJ1-5|many|TRBV20-1
TGCAGTGCTAGAGGGGGCGGCGGCAATCAGCCCCAGCATTTT
CSARGGGGNQPQHF
>-|TRBJ2-3|many|TRBV6-6
TGTGCCAGCAGTTGGTCCGGGGGCTACACAGATACGCAGTATTTT
CASSWSGGYTDTQYF
>TRBD2|TRBJ2-1|-|TRBV10-3
TGTGCCATCAGTGAGACAGTGAATAGCGGGTACAATGAGCAGGTCTTC
CAISETVNSGYNEQVF
>TRBD1|TRBJ2-1|few|TRBV6-2/TRBV6-3
TGTGCCAGCAGCGATACAGGGGACTCCTACAATGAGCAGTTCTTC
CASSDTGDSYNEQFF
>TRBD2|TRBJ2-5|few|TRBV5-1
TGCGCCAGCAGCTTGGTTCCTAGCGGGAGGCAAGAGACCCAGTACTTC
CASSLVPSGRQETQYF
>-|TRBJ2-5|-|TRBV29-1
TGCAGCGTTGAGGGGAACCTAGAGACCCAGTACTTC
CSVEGNLETQYF
>TRBD1|TRBJ1-1|many|TRBV29-1
TGCAGCCTACCCGGGACAGGGGGAAAGGGGGGCACTGAAGCTTTCTTT
CSLPGTGGKGGTEAFF
>-|TRBJ2-1|few|TRBV29-1
TGCAGCGGCACAGGCATCGGCAATGAGCAGTTCTTC
CSGTGIGNEQFF
>-|TRBJ1-5|many|TRBV29-1
TGCAGCGTTGAAACGGGTCCCGATCAGCCCCAGCATTTT
CSVETGPDQPQHF
>-|TRBJ2-3|many|TRBV4-2
TGTGCCAGCAGCCAAGAGGCTAGCGAAGATACGCAGTATTTT
CASSQEASEDTQYF
>-|TRBJ2-4|-|TRBV19
TGTGCCAGTAGTATAGTGGTCGGGGTAAACATTCAGTACTTC
CASSIVVGVNIQYF
>-|TRBJ2-7|-|TRBV29-1
TGCAGCCCTGAATTGGCGGGGGCTGGGGACGAGCAGTACTTC
CSPELAGAGDEQYF
>TRBD1|TRBJ1-1|few|TRBV28
TGTGCCAGCAGTTTGCGTATGGGACAGGGACAGAACACTGAAGCTTTCTTT
CASSLRMGQGQNTEAFF
>-|TRBJ1-1|-|TRBV11-2
TGTGCCAGCAGCCCCCAGGCTCGAAGCACTGAAGCTTTCTTT
CASSPQARSTEAFF
>-|TRBJ2-7|-|TRBV29-1
TGCAGCGTTGAAGAAGGTGACAGGAGCGAGCAGTACTTC
CSVEEGDRSEQYF
>-|TRBJ2-5|many|TRBV7-9
TGTGCCAGCAGCTTAGAGACTGGAGAACAAGAGACCCAGTACTTC
CASSLETGEQETQYF
>-|TRBJ2-5|few|TRBV30
TGTGCCTGGAGTGTGGGGATAGCGGAAGAGACCCAGTACTTC
CAWSVGIAEETQYF
>-|TRBJ1-1|many|TRBV5-5
TGTGCCAGCAGCTTGGAGGGATCCGCAGTTGAAGCTTTCTTT
CASSLEGSAVEAFF
>-|TRBJ1-1|-|TRBV7-6
TGTGCCAGCAGCTCAGCCCCACCGACTGAAGCTTTCTTT
CASSSAPPTEAFF
>TRBD1|TRBJ2-3|-|TRBV27
TGTGCCAGCAGTTTATCAGGGGGCCCACAGACAGATACGCAGTATTTT
CASSLSGGPQTDTQYF
>-|TRBJ2-3|few|TRBV24-1
TGTGCCACCAGTGACAACACAGATACGCAGTATTTT
CATSDNTDTQYF
>-|TRBJ2-5|many|TRBV6-5
TGTGCCAGCAGCCGGACAGTCCAAGAGACCCAGTACTTC
CASSRTVQETQYF
>-|TRBJ2-7|many|TRBV7-9
TGTGCCAGCAGCTCAGGGTTTGAGCAGTACTTC
CASSSGFEQYF
>TRBD2|TRBJ2-4|-|TRBV12-3/TRBV12-4
TGTGCCAGCAGTTCAAGCGGGGGCGGAGTGGCCAAAAACATTCAGTACTTC
CASSSSGGGVAKNIQYF
>-|TRBJ2-6|-|TRBV5-6
TGTGCCAGCAGCTTTAGCTCTGGGGCCAACGTCCTGACTTTC
CASSFSSGANVLTF
>-|TRBJ2-3|-|TRBV6-5
TGTGCCAGCAGTTACTCGACCGGGGCGGGGAAGTTCACAGATACGCAGTATTTT
CASSYSTGAGKFTDTQYF
>-|TRBJ2-1|-|TRBV6-6
TGTGCCAGCAGTTATTCGGCCCATGAGCAGTTCTTC
CASSYSAHEQFF
>TRBD1|TRBJ2-1|-|TRBV27
TGTGCCAGCAGTTTTTCGGAGGTTTCCAACAGGGGGCAGGATGAGCAGTTCTTC
CASSFSEVSNRGQDEQFF
>TRBD2|TRBJ2-5|-|TRBV28
TGTGCCAGCAGTTTCCCGCATCTCGCGGGAGTCCCCGAGCCCCCGTACTTC
CASSFPHLAGVPEPPYF
>-|TRBJ2-7|few|TRBV5-4
TGTGCCAGCAGCCACACGCTCGACAGCTACGAGCAGTACTTC
CASSHTLDSYEQYF
>TRBD2|TRBJ2-1|-|TRBV7-6
TGTGCCAGCAGCACAGCGACTAGCGGGATCACTGAGCAGTTCTTC
CASSTATSGITEQFF
>-|TRBJ1-2|-|TRBV27
TGTGCCAGCAGTTTAATGCAGGGGTACTATGGCTACGCCTTC
CASSLMQGYYGYAF
>-|TRBJ1-1|many|TRBV7-6
TGTGCCAGCAGCTTAGAGGGAAACACTGAAGCTTTCTTT
CASSLEGNTEAFF
>TRBD2|TRBJ2-3|-|TRBV20-1
TGCAGTGCTAGAGGTCCACTAGCGGGAGATACGCAGTATTTT
CSARGPLAGDTQYF
>-|TRBJ1-1|-|TRBV4-1
TGCGCCAGCAGCCGAATCGGTAACCTGAACACTGAGGCTTTCTTT
CASSRIGNLNTEAFF
>-|TRBJ2-3|few|TRBV5-4
TGTGCCAGCAGCTTGGCGTGGAACGGAGAAGAAGATACGCAGTATTTT
CASSLAWNGEEDTQYF
>TRBD2|TRBJ2-7|many|TRBV6-5
TGTGCCAGCAGTTACTCGCTGGGAGGGGACGAGCAGTACTTC
CASSYSLGGDEQYF